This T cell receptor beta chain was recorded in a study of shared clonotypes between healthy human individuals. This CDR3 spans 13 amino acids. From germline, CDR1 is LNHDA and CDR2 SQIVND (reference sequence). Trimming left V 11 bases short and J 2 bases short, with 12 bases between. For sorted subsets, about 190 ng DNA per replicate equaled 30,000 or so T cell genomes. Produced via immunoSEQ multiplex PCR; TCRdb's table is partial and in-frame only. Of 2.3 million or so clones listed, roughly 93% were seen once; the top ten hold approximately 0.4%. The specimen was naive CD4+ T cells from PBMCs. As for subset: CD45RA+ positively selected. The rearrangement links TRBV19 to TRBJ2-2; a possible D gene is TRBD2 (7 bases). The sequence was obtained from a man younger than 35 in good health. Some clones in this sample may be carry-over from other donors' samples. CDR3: CALGGANTGELFF. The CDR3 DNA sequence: TGTGCCCTGGGGGGGGCTAACACCGGGGAGCTGTTTTTT.